A single sample is the source of the 24 T cell receptor beta chains below, sequenced in a study of beta chain features in type 1 diabetes. Every isolated RNA sample was fully reverse transcribed, so sequencing captured expressed TCRB transcripts. The method was immunoSEQ multiplex PCR; TCRdb's version includes in-frame clones alone and lacks a portion of them. The data contain around 240,000 clones, 55% to 70% of them singletons. The specimen sequenced was naive CD4+ T cells from blood. Receptors originate from a man aged 25-40 years in good health.

CDR3 region: CASSPLDLGTQYF. The CDR3 region has the DNA TGTGCCAGCTCACCACTAGACTTGGGGACCCAGTACTTC. J is TRBJ2-5 and V is TRBV18; D not certain. Germline V gives CDR1 KGHSH, CDR2 LQKENI. Trimming shortened V by 1 base and J by 7 bases, and 10 bases separated the two germline ends. The CDR3 is 13 residues long. The whole variable domain, filled in from reference TRBV18 and TRBJ2-5, reads NAGVMQNPRHLVRRRGQEARLRCSPMKGHSHVYWYRQLPEEGLKFMVYLQKENIIDESGMPKERFSAEFPKEGPSILRIQQVVRGDSAAYFCASSPLDLGTQYFGPGTRLLVL.

The genes are TRBV19 and TRBJ2-5, with TRBD2 matching 8 bases. Germline CDR1 and CDR2: LNHDA and SQIVND (reference sequence). The CDR3 length is 14 residues. V dropped 6 bases and J dropped 4; count of bases not matched to a gene: 7. CDR3 DNA sequence: TGTGCCAGTAGCGTGGCGGGGGGATCAGAGACCCAGTACTTC. Protein sequence: CASSVAGGSETQYF.

The chain employs TRBV30 and TRBJ1-6, with D unclear. Trimming removed 2 bases at V and 7 bases at J, with 9 bases between. Germline V CDR1 and CDR2: GTSNPN, SVGIG (reference sequence). This CDR3 region has 13 residues. The CDR3 nucleotides read TGTGCCTGGAGTAGGGCGGGGAATTCACCCCTCCACTTT. Its protein product is CAWSRAGNSPLHF.

The chain joins TRBV18 to TRBJ2-5, with D unresolved. Between the trimmed V and J ends, which lost 3 bases and 1 base, there was a span of 9 bases. CDR3 length equals 14 residues. The V gene's germline CDR1 is KGHSH and CDR2 LQKENI. The DNA of the CDR3 is TGTGCCAGCTCACCCTCGGCTCTCCAAGAGACCCAGTACTTC. Protein: CASSPSALQETQYF.

The CDR3, as DNA: TGTGCCAGCACCCAGACAGGGACTTTCGAGACCCAGTACTTC. Protein product: CASTQTGTFETQYF. The chain links TRBV28 to TRBJ2-5; a weak D match, TRBD1 (7 bases). The CDR3 spans 14 residues. Germline V lookup: CDR1 MDHEN, CDR2 SYDVKM. V lost 7 bases, J lost 5 bases, and 17 bases lay in between.

This clone was seen a handful of times. The J gene is TRBJ2-7, the V gene TRBV29-1; the match to TRBD1 covers 7 bases. CDR3 length: 15 residues. Germline V gene lookup returns CDR1 SQVTM and CDR2 ANQGSEA. The ends lost 7 bases at V and 0 bases at J; junction bases unmatched: 12. CDR3 loop: CSASTGLGSSYEQYF. In nucleotides, the CDR3 is TGCAGCGCCTCGACAGGGCTGGGGAGCTCCTACGAGCAGTACTTC.

In its sample, this clone was seen a few times. V is TRBV6-5 and J is TRBJ2-7; possible D gene TRBD2, 5 bases. V dropped 2 bases and J dropped 4 bases, with 12 bases sitting between them. CDR1 MNHEY and CDR2 SVGAGI come from the germline V gene. CDR3 length equals 14 residues. This CDR3 reads CASSYGATTYEQYF. CDR3 DNA: TGTGCCAGCAGTTACGGCGCGACTACTTACGAGCAGTACTTC.

This clone was found once. V is TRBV30 and J is TRBJ1-3; no clear D gene. Germline lookup yields CDR1 GTSNPN and CDR2 SVGIG (reference sequence). Trimming took 2 bases from V and 4 from J, leaving 9 bases between them. The CDR3 runs to 13 residues. This chain's CDR3 is CAWSTGFGNTIYF. The CDR3 nucleotides are TGTGCCTGGAGTACGGGCTTCGGAAACACCATATATTTT.

The rearrangement uses TRBV29-1 and TRBJ2-1; D is undetermined. CDR3 length equals 15 residues. The V gene lost 3 bases and the J gene lost 0 bases, with 12 bases spanning the gap. Germline V gives CDR1 SQVTM, CDR2 ANQGSEA. This chain's CDR3 is CSVDDHGSSYNEQFF. In DNA, the CDR3 is TGCAGCGTTGACGACCACGGTAGCTCCTACAATGAGCAGTTCTTC.

A note on this clone: Its ends do not fully match the called genes, so a read error is possible. The V gene is TRBV2, the J gene TRBJ2-1; D is undetermined. Germline CDR1 and CDR2: SNHLY and FYNNEI. The CDR3 contains 14 residues. For the CDR3, the DNA is TGTGCCACCAGTGGGTTGATCTCCTACAATGAGCAGTTCTTC. This translates into CATSGLISYNEQFF.

The chain couples TRBV28 to TRBJ2-1, with TRBD2 matching 8 bases. This CDR3 comprises 15 residues. V trimming: 5 bases; J trimming: 4 bases; junction bases outside the gene matches: 7. Germline lookup yields CDR1 MDHEN and CDR2 SYDVKM. CDR3 nucleotide sequence: TGTGCCAGCAGTAGAAGCGGGAGTTGGTACAATGAGCAGTTCTTC. Amino acids: CASSRSGSWYNEQFF.

The genes are TRBV15 and TRBJ1-2; D remains ambiguous. Trimming stripped 0 bases from V and 6 bases from J, with 11 bases between. The V gene's germline CDR1 is LNHNV and CDR2 YYDKDF (reference sequence). The CDR3 runs 14 residues. The CDR3 sequence: CATSREPGSNGYTF. CDR3 nucleotide sequence: TGTGCCACCAGCAGAGAACCCGGGAGTAATGGCTACACCTTC.

The V call is TRBV7-2, the J call TRBJ2-7, with D possibly matching TRBD1 (6 bases). The V end was cut by 5 bases, the J end by 4 bases, with 27 bases between. Germline V lookup: CDR1 SGHTA, CDR2 FQGNSA. This CDR3 is 18 amino acids long. The CDR3 here is CASSPSGVVLRGYYEQYF. The CDR3, as DNA: TGTGCCAGCAGCCCGAGTGGGGTGGTCCTCAGGGGTTATTACGAGCAGTACTTC.

The CDR3 reads CSVLTGTVTGELFF. For the CDR3, the DNA is TGCAGCGTTTTAACCGGGACAGTTACCGGGGAGCTGTTTTTT. The chain combines TRBV29-1 with TRBJ2-2, with 7 bases identical to TRBD1. The V and J ends lost 5 bases and 5 bases, in that order; junction bases with no gene match: 8. This CDR3 spans 14 amino acids. CDR1 SQVTM and CDR2 ANQGSEA come from the germline V gene.

The chain uses TRBV29-1 and TRBJ2-3, with D unclear. The V end was cut by 4 bases, the J end by 5 bases, with 16 bases between. CDR1 and CDR2 from the germline V gene are SQVTM and ANQGSEA. The CDR3 sequence is 14 residues long. The chain's CDR3 is CSVVFGPGGDTQYF. For the CDR3, the DNA is TGCAGCGTTGTGTTTGGACCCGGTGGAGATACGCAGTATTTT.

This clone appeared a single time. The chain is built from TRBV6-5 and TRBJ2-4; D perhaps matches TRBD2 (6 bases). CDR1 and CDR2 from the germline V gene are MNHEY and SVGAGI. Trimming stripped 5 bases from V and 1 base from J, with 9 bases between. The CDR3 is 14 residues long. CDR3 coding DNA: TGTGCCAGCAGTGAGGGGAGGGCCAAAAACATTCAGTACTTC. This sequence encodes CASSEGRAKNIQYF.

This chain links TRBV7-9 with TRBJ2-3; D uncertain. CDR1 is SEHNR and CDR2 is FQNEAQ in the germline V gene (reference sequence). V was trimmed by 5 bases and J by 6 bases, leaving 6 bases between them. This CDR3 comprises 11 residues. This chain's CDR3 is CASSAADTQYF. The CDR3 nucleotides are TGTGCCAGCAGCGCAGCTGATACGCAGTATTTT.

This clone appeared a few times. V usage is TRBV30 and J usage is TRBJ1-2; D uncertain. This CDR3 is built from 12 residues. V was pared by 1 base and J by 4 bases, with 7 bases between. Germline CDR1 and CDR2: GTSNPN and SVGIG (reference sequence). This CDR3 reads CAWSGGPYGYTF. CDR3 bases: TGTGCCTGGAGTGGGGGTCCCTATGGCTACACCTTC.

The J gene is TRBJ2-7, the V gene TRBV30; TRBD1 agrees at 9 bases. The V gene end was trimmed by 2 bases and the J gene end by 9 bases; junction bases not matched to a gene: 8. Germline values: CDR1 GTSNPN, CDR2 SVGIG (reference sequence). CDR3 size: 13 residues. CDR3 in DNA: TGTGCCTGGAGTTCGGGACAGGGTGGAAGGCAGTACTTC. As protein: CAWSSGQGGRQYF.

The gene calls are TRBV4-3 and TRBJ2-5; D gene uncertain. V lost 4 bases, J lost 2 bases, and 14 bases lay in between. The CDR3 totals 15 residues. Germline CDR1 reads LGHNA; CDR2 reads YSLEER. As DNA, the CDR3 is TGCGCCAGCAGCCTAGGGTCGTCGTTACAAGAGACCCAGTACTTC. It codes for CASSLGSSLQETQYF.

With regard to this clone: Other DNA sequences in this specimen translate into the identical CDR3. CDR3 bases: TGTGCCAGCAGCGTTAGCAATGAGCAGTTCTTC. Protein sequence: CASSVSNEQFF. The rearrangement links TRBV9 to TRBJ2-1; D remains unclear. Germline V gives CDR1 SGDLS, CDR2 YYNGEE. The V and J ends lost 2 bases and 6 bases respectively, with 3 bases between them. The CDR3 has 11 residues. Filled out from reference TRBV9 and TRBJ2-1, the complete variable domain reads DSGVTQTPKHLITATGQRVTLRCSPRSGDLSVYWYQQSLDQGLQFLIQYYNGEERAKGNILERFSAQQFPDLHSELNLSSLELGDSALYFCASSVSNEQFFGPGTRLTVL.

The gene calls are TRBV25-1 and TRBJ2-7, with 10 nucleotides matching TRBD1. Trimming cost V 6 bases and J 2 bases; bases outside gene matches: 4. The length of the CDR3 is 14 residues. CDR1 and CDR2 from the germline V gene are MGHDK and SYGVNS. CDR3 amino acids: CASRRDRGPYEQYF. The CDR3 DNA reads TGTGCCAGCAGGAGGGACAGGGGTCCCTACGAGCAGTACTTC.

The table lists this clone with a few counts. Written as DNA, the CDR3 is TGCAGCGGGGACAGGGCAGACGGGGAGCTGTTTTTT. Amino acids: CSGDRADGELFF. This chain connects TRBV29-1 to TRBJ2-2; 9 bases align to TRBD1. CDR1 is SQVTM, CDR2 ANQGSEA, per germline. The CDR3 is 12 residues long. Germline trimming cut 7 bases from V and 7 bases from J; bases unmatched to any gene: 4.

This clone occurred once. V gene TRBV4-3 combines with J gene TRBJ2-2, with unresolved D. Germline CDR1 reads LGHNA; CDR2 reads YSLEER. This CDR3 spans 15 amino acids. The V end was cut by 1 base, the J end by 7 bases, with 13 bases between. CDR3 loop: CASSQVSDQIGELFF. CDR3 nucleotides: TGCGCCAGCAGCCAAGTTTCGGATCAGATCGGGGAGCTGTTTTTT.